Listed here are 5 T cell receptor beta chains from one sample, sequenced in a study of blood T cell repertoires in COVID-19. The repertoire was sequenced with immunoSEQ multiplex PCR; TCRdb's copy has only in-frame clones and lacks some. The sample contains about 340,000 clones, approximately 86% of which appear only once. Sequencing was done on a sample of peripheral blood. Every receptor here comes from a woman aged 55-69 years with COVID-19, enrolled during active disease.

The chain recombines TRBV5-1 with TRBJ2-4; 9 nucleotides line up with TRBD1. V trimming: 5 bases; J trimming: 5 bases; junction bases outside the gene matches: 5. The CDR3 contains 14 residues. The germline V gene encodes CDR1 SGHRS and CDR2 YFSETQ. The CDR3 DNA follows: TGCGCCAGCAGGGAACAGGGGGCGGAAAACATTCAGTACTTC. Translating it yields CASREQGAENIQYF.

The chain employs TRBV7-6 and TRBJ1-2, with D perhaps matching TRBD1 (6 bases). The CDR3 is 14 residues long. The germline V gene encodes CDR1 SGHVS and CDR2 FNYEAQ. Trimming left V 5 bases short and J 8 bases short, with 18 bases between. The CDR3 DNA sequence: TGTGCCAGCAGCCCAACCGGTTCAGGGGACGGCTACACCTTC. Translated, it gives CASSPTGSGDGYTF.

This clone appeared a few times. The J gene is TRBJ2-5, the V gene TRBV6-5; possibly TRBD1 for D (5 bases). V gave up 7 bases and J gave up 6 bases, with 15 bases separating them. The CDR3 consists of 13 residues. From germline, CDR1 is MNHEY and CDR2 SVGAGI. DNA for the CDR3: TGTGCCAGCACTCAGGATGGACAAAAGACCCAGTACTTC. Translated, it gives CASTQDGQKTQYF.

This chain connects TRBV7-3 to TRBJ2-2; 7 positions agree with TRBD1. The V gene's germline CDR1 is SGHTA and CDR2 FQGTGA. Trimming took 5 bases from V and 1 from J; bases not matched to a gene: 16. The CDR3 contains 19 residues. The CDR3 bases are TGTGCCAGCAGCCGACACAAAGGGACAGCTAAAATGAACACCGGGGAGCTGTTTTTT. Translation gives CASSRHKGTAKMNTGELFF.

This chain connects TRBV2 to TRBJ1-1, with D possibly TRBD1 on 6 matching bases. The germline V gene has CDR1 SNHLY and CDR2 FYNNEI. Trimming cost V 5 bases and J 0 bases, with 10 bases left between them. The CDR3 has 14 residues. The CDR3 protein is CASSLQGMNTEAFF. DNA of the CDR3: TGTGCCAGCAGTCTACAGGGAATGAACACTGAAGCTTTCTTT.